One and the same sample provided the 23 T cell receptor beta chains below, sequenced in a study of T-cell reconstitution after alpha-beta-depleted transplantation in children. A library of TCRbeta sequences, prepared with unique molecular identifiers, was generated. TCRdb independently ran MiXCR on the PCR reads; one entry per CDR3 protein. The table records around 370,000 distinct CDR3 sequences, approximately 10% of them present only once. Sequenced material: PBMCs from the stem cell graft donor, taken from the stem cell graft. The receptors stem from a human donor who donated a stem cell graft to a child with acute lymphoblastic leukemia.

V is TRBV5-1 and J is TRBJ2-1; 8 bases are a match to TRBD1. V was clipped by 5 bases and J by 5 bases; unmatched bases: 9. Germline V gene lookup returns CDR1 SGHRS and CDR2 YFSETQ. This CDR3 spans 15 amino acids. CDR3 sequence (DNA): TGCGCCAGCAGTCCCCAGGGGGCGCGTGACAATGAGCAGTTCTTC. This codes for CASSPQGARDNEQFF.

The chain couples TRBV20-1 to TRBJ2-1, with D possibly being TRBD2 (5 bases). The CDR3 consists of 14 residues. Germline V lookup: CDR1 DFQATT, CDR2 SNEGSKA (reference sequence). The V and J ends lost 0 bases and 7 bases respectively, with 13 bases between them. The CDR3 nucleotides are TGCAGTGCTAGAGATGGCCTAGCAATAAATGAGCAGTTCTTC. It is translated as CSARDGLAINEQFF.

This clonotype appeared a few times. The chain joins TRBV5-6 to TRBJ1-2, with D unresolved. From germline, CDR1 is SGHDT and CDR2 YYEEEE. The ends were cut back, 5 bases at V and 5 bases at J, with 16 bases in the middle. The CDR3 spans 14 residues. The CDR3 coding sequence is TGTGCCAGCAGATCGTCCAGATATGTATATGGCTACACCTTC. It specifies CASRSSRYVYGYTF. Full variable domain (remainder filled in from reference TRBV5-6 and TRBJ1-2): DAGVTQSPTHLIKTRGQQVTLRCSPKSGHDTVSWYQQALGQGPQFIFQYYEEEERQRGNFPDRFSGHQFPNYSSELNVNALLLGDSALYLCASRSSRYVYGYTFGSGTRLTVV.

This clonotype was detected many times. The chain has TRBV7-2 and TRBJ1-1; no definite D call. V lost 3 bases and J lost 1, with 6 bases in between. From germline, CDR1 is SGHTA and CDR2 FQGNSA. The CDR3 runs 13 residues. For the CDR3, the DNA is TGTGCCAGCAGCTTTAAGACGAACACTGAAGCTTTCTTT. This sequence encodes CASSFKTNTEAFF.

The sample holds a few counts of this clonotype. The CDR3 reads CASSPGLAVGTDTQYF. The CDR3, as DNA: TGTGCCAGCAGCCCGGGACTAGCGGTCGGGACAGATACGCAGTATTTT. V gene TRBV12-3 or TRBV12-4 combines with J gene TRBJ2-3; TRBD2 matches at 11 bases. The CDR3 is made up of 16 amino acids. V trimming: 6 bases; J trimming: 3 bases; junction bases outside the gene matches: 8.

The chain uses TRBV7-2 and TRBJ2-7; D is unclear. V gave up 4 bases and J gave up 3 bases, with 10 bases separating them. The CDR3 totals 13 residues. In germline, CDR1 is SGHTA, CDR2 FQGNSA. CDR3 residues: CASSSTQHYEQYF. The CDR3 region has the DNA TGTGCCAGCAGCTCTACTCAACACTACGAGCAGTACTTC.

This clonotype was detected a few times. V and J are TRBV12-3 or TRBV12-4 and TRBJ2-5, with 10 bases fitting TRBD1. The CDR3 sequence is 14 residues long. V gave up 6 bases and J gave up 3 bases; unmatched junction bases: 4. CDR3 loop: CASRPDRGEETQYF. The CDR3 nucleotides are TGTGCCAGCAGACCGGACAGGGGGGAAGAGACCCAGTACTTC.

V gene TRBV2 combines with J gene TRBJ2-1; 9 bases are shared with TRBD2. Trimming cost V 2 bases and J 6 bases; bases outside gene matches: 8. Per germline, CDR1 SNHLY and CDR2 FYNNEI. The CDR3 contains 16 residues. CDR3 amino acids: CASSEYAGGSSNEQFF. DNA for the CDR3: TGTGCCAGCAGTGAATACGCGGGAGGGTCGTCCAATGAGCAGTTCTTC.

As for this clonotype: This CDR3 fails to terminate in the conserved phenylalanine or tryptophan, so it likely reflects a read error. CDR3 sequence reads: CASSPEERSYEQYL. The CDR3, as DNA: TGTGCCAGCAGCCCAGAGGAACGATCCTACGAGCAGTACTTA. The chain uses TRBV27 and TRBJ2-7, with D unresolved. V dropped 6 bases and J dropped 1 base, with 13 bases sitting between them. From germline, CDR1 is MNHEY and CDR2 SMNVEV (reference sequence). The CDR3 is made up of 14 amino acids.

This clonotype was detected ten times or more. The chain has TRBV12-3 or TRBV12-4 and TRBJ1-1; 7 nucleotides align to TRBD1. V trimming: 0 bases; J trimming: 1 base; junction bases outside the gene matches: 8. This CDR3 region has 17 residues. The CDR3 DNA is TGTGCCAGCAGTTTAGCTCGCGGACAGGTTCCGAACACTGAAGCTTTCTTT. This codes for CASSLARGQVPNTEAFF.

This clonotype was seen a handful of times. The rearrangement uses TRBV20-1 and TRBJ2-3; 14 bases fit TRBD2. Germline CDR1 is DFQATT and CDR2 is SNEGSKA (reference sequence). The V and J ends lost 0 bases and 6 bases, in that order; junction bases with no gene match: 5. The CDR3 covers 16 residues. DNA of the CDR3: TGCAGTGCTAGAGATGGGACTAGCGGGAGTAGGGATACGCAGTATTTT. It is translated as CSARDGTSGSRDTQYF.

This clonotype was seen only a few times. The rearrangement uses TRBV27 and TRBJ2-3; D tentatively fits TRBD1 or TRBD2 (6 bases each). V was cut by 1 base and J by 0 bases, with 11 bases left in between. This CDR3 has 16 residues. Looked up from germline, CDR1 is MNHEY and CDR2 is SMNVEV (reference sequence). The CDR3 is CASSLFPGASTDTQYF. The CDR3 region has the DNA TGTGCCAGCAGTTTATTCCCGGGGGCTAGCACAGATACGCAGTATTTT.

The chain has TRBV27 and TRBJ2-5; D is unclear. The germline V gene has CDR1 MNHEY and CDR2 SMNVEV (reference sequence). V was cut by 4 bases and J by 5 bases, with 11 bases left in between. This CDR3 is 13 amino acids long. CDR3 coding DNA: TGTGCCAGCAGTTCTCGCTCCGGGGAGACCCAGTACTTC. It specifies CASSSRSGETQYF.

This clonotype has only a few counts. The rearrangement joins TRBV15 to TRBJ2-7; the match to TRBD2 covers 10 bases. V shed 5 bases and J 5 bases; nucleotides not matched to a gene: 12. CDR1 and CDR2 (germline): LNHNV, YYDKDF (reference sequence). CDR3 length: 16 residues. The CDR3 reads CATSPLLLAGAHEQYF. CDR3 nucleotide sequence: TGTGCCACCAGCCCCCTCTTGCTAGCGGGAGCCCACGAGCAGTACTTC.

V gene TRBV4-2 combines with J gene TRBJ1-1; 9 bases align to TRBD1. The CDR3 is 15 residues long. The V segment lost 8 bases and the J segment 4 bases; nucleotides outside the gene matches: 11. The germline gives CDR1 LGHNA, CDR2 YNFKEQ. CDR3 sequence (DNA): TGTGCCAGCGCACGGGGGGGACAGGGACTCACTGAAGCTTTCTTT. Protein sequence: CASARGGQGLTEAFF.

The chain has TRBV20-1 and TRBJ2-1; 11 nucleotides match TRBD2. Germline assignment: CDR1 DFQATT and CDR2 SNEGSKA (reference sequence). CDR3 size: 13 residues. V was pared by 5 bases and J by 6 bases, with 3 bases of the junction left unmatched. The CDR3 here is CSALAGGVNEQFF. The CDR3 bases are TGCAGTGCTTTAGCGGGGGGGGTCAATGAGCAGTTCTTC.

This clonotype was seen more than once but under ten times. This chain links TRBV15 with TRBJ2-5; D is unresolved. V lost 0 bases and J 5 bases, leaving 10 bases between the germline ends. There are 14 residues in the CDR3. Per the germline V gene, CDR1 is LNHNV and CDR2 is YYDKDF (reference sequence). The CDR3 sequence: CATSRDYFGETQYF. CDR3 nucleotides: TGTGCCACCAGCAGAGACTACTTCGGGGAGACCCAGTACTTC.

This clonotype was counted a few times. V usage is TRBV5-6 and J usage is TRBJ2-7; tentatively, D is TRBD1 (5 bases). The CDR3 loop spans 12 amino acids. The V gene lost 4 bases and the J gene lost 3 bases, with 8 bases spanning the gap. From germline, CDR1 is SGHDT and CDR2 YYEEEE. CDR3 in amino acids: CASSQGLYEQYF. CDR3 nucleotides: TGTGCCAGCAGCCAGGGCCTCTACGAGCAGTACTTC.

The chain uses TRBV9 and TRBJ2-2; D perhaps matches TRBD2 (5 bases). V was cut by 0 bases and J by 7 bases, with 10 bases left in between. CDR1 is SGDLS and CDR2 is YYNGEE in the germline V gene. The CDR3 loop spans 14 amino acids. CDR3 amino acids: CASSVAFSGGELFF. The CDR3 nucleotides read TGTGCCAGCAGCGTAGCCTTCAGCGGCGGGGAGCTGTTTTTT.

This clonotype was picked up many times. V is TRBV20-1 and J is TRBJ1-2; D remains unclear. Deletions cut 1 base from V and 3 bases from J, with 12 bases between. The CDR3 length is 14 residues. The germline V gene has CDR1 DFQATT and CDR2 SNEGSKA (reference sequence). The CDR3 DNA sequence: TGCAGTGCTAGAGTAACAAACAGCTACTATGGCTACACCTTC. Its translation: CSARVTNSYYGYTF.

The table lists this clonotype with many counts. J is TRBJ2-1 and V is TRBV25-1; D is possibly TRBD1 (8 bases). Per the germline V gene, CDR1 is MGHDK and CDR2 is SYGVNS. This CDR3 is built from 16 residues. V was trimmed by 3 bases and J by 5 bases, leaving 17 bases between them. The CDR3 loop reads CASSDRGAGQDNEQFF. CDR3 DNA sequence: TGTGCCAGCAGTGACCGGGGAGCGGGACAGGACAATGAGCAGTTCTTC.

The J gene is TRBJ1-1, the V gene TRBV28; D might be TRBD1 (5 bases). The V gene's germline CDR1 is MDHEN and CDR2 SYDVKM. V shed 3 bases and J shed 4 bases, with 15 bases lying between them. The CDR3 is made up of 15 amino acids. The CDR3 sequence is CASSFTRVIGTEAFF. The DNA of the CDR3 is TGTGCCAGCAGTTTTACCAGGGTAATCGGCACTGAAGCTTTCTTT.

This clonotype came up a few times. J is TRBJ2-2 and V is TRBV4-1; D is unresolved. CDR1 and CDR2 (germline): MGHRA, YSYEKL. Trimming took off 1 base at V and 1 base at J, with 10 bases between the two ends. This CDR3 is built from 16 residues. CDR3: CASSQVDQENTGELFF. The CDR3 nucleotides read TGCGCCAGCAGCCAAGTCGACCAGGAGAACACCGGGGAGCTGTTTTTT.